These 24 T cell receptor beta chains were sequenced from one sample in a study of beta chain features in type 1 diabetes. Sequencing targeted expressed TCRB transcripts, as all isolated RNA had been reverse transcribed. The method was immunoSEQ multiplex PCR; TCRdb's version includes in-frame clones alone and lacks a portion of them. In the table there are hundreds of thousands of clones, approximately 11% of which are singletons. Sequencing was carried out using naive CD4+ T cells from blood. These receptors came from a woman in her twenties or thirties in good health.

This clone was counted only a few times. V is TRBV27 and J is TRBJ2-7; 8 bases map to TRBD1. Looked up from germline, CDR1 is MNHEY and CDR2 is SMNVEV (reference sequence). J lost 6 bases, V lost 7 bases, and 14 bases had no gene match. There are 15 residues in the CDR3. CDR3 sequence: CASISTGTGFREQYF. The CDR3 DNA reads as TGTGCCAGCATCTCGACGGGGACAGGTTTTCGCGAGCAGTACTTC.

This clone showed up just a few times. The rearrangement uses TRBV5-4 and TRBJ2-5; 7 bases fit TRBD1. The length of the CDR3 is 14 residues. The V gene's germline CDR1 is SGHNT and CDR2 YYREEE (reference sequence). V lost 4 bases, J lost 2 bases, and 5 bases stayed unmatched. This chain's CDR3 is CASSPGQTQETQYF. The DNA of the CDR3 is TGTGCCAGCAGCCCGGGACAGACACAAGAGACCCAGTACTTC.

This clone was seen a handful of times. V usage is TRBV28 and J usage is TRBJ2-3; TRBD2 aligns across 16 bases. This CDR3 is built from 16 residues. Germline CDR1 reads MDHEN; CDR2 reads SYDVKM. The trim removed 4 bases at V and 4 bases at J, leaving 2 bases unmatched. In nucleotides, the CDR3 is TGTGCCAGCAGTTCGGGACTAGCGGGAGGGGCAGATACGCAGTATTTT. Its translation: CASSSGLAGGADTQYF.

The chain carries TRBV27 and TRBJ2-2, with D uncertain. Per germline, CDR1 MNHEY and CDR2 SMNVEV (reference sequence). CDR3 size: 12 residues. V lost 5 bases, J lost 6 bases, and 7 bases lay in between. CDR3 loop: CASSRVPGELFF. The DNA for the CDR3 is TGTGCCAGCAGTCGAGTCCCCGGGGAGCTGTTTTTT.

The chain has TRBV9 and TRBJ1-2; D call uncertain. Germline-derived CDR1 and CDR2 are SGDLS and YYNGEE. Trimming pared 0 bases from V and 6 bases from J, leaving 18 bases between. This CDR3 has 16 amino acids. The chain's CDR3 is CASSVDPTGVPDGYTF. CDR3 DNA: TGTGCCAGCAGCGTAGACCCGACTGGCGTACCCGATGGCTACACCTTC. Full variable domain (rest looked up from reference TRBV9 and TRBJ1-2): DSGVTQTPKHLITATGQRVTLRCSPRSGDLSVYWYQQSLDQGLQFLIQYYNGEERAKGNILERFSAQQFPDLHSELNLSSLELGDSALYFCASSVDPTGVPDGYTFGSGTRLTVV.

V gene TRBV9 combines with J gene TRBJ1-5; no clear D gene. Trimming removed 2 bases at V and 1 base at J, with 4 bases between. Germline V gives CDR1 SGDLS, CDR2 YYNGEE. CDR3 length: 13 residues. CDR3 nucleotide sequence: TGTGCCAGCAGCGTCGAGAGCAATCAGCCCCAGCATTTT. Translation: CASSVESNQPQHF.

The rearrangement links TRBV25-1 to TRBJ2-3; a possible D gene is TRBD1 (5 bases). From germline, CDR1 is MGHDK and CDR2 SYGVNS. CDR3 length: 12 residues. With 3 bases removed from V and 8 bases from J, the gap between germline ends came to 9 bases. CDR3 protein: CASSDRGLTQYF. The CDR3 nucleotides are TGTGCCAGCAGTGATAGGGGTCTTACGCAGTATTTT. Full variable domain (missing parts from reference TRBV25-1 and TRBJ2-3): EADIYQTPRYLVIGTGKKITLECSQTMGHDKMYWYQQDPGMELHLIHYSYGVNSTEKGDLSSESTVSRIRTEHFPLTLESARPSHTSQYLCASSDRGLTQYFGPGTRLTVL.

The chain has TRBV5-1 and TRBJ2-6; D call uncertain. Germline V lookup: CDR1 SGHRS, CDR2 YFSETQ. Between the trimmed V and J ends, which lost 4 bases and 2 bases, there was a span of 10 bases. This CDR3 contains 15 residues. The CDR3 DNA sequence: TGCGCCAGCAGCGTTGAGGTCACTGGGGCCAACGTCCTGACTTTC. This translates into CASSVEVTGANVLTF.

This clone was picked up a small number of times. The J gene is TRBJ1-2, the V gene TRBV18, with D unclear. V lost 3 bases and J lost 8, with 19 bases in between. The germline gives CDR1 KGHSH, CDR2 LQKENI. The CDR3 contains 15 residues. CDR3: CASSPRTDYNDGYTF. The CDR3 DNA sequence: TGTGCCAGCTCACCTCGGACTGACTACAACGACGGCTACACCTTC.

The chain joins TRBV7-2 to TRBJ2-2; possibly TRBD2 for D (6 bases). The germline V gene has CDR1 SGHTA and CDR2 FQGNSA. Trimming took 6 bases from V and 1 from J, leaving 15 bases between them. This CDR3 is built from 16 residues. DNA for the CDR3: TGTGCCAGCAGAATTACGGGCGGGAAGAACACCGGGGAGCTGTTTTTT. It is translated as CASRITGGKNTGELFF.

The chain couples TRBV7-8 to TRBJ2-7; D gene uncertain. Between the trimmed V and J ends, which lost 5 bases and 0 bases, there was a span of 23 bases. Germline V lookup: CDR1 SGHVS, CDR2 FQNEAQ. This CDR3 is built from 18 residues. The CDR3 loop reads CASSPRVPVSQSSYEQYF. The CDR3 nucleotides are TGTGCCAGCAGCCCCCGGGTCCCCGTTTCTCAGAGCTCCTACGAGCAGTACTTC.

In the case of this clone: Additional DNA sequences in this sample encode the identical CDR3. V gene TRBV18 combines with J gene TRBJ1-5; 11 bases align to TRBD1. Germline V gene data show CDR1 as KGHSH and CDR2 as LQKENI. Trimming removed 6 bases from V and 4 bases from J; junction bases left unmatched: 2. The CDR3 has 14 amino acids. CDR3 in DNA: TGTGCCAGCTCCCGGGACAGGGGGAATCAGCCCCAGCATTTT. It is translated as CASSRDRGNQPQHF.

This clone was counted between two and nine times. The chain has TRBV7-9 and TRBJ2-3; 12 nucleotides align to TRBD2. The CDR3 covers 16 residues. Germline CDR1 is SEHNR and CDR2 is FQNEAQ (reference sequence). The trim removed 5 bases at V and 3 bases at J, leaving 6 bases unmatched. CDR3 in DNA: TGTGCCAGCAGCCGAGGACTAGCGGGAAGAACAGATACGCAGTATTTT. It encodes CASSRGLAGRTDTQYF.

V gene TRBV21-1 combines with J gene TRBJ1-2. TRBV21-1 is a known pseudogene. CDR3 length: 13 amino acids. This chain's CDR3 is CASSKSNFYGYTF. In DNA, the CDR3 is TGTGCCAGCAGCAAGAGCAACTTCTATGGCTACACCTTC.

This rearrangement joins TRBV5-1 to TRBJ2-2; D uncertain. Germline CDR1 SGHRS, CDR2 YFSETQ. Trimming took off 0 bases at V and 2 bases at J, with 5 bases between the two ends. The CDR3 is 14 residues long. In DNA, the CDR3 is TGCGCCAGCAGCTTGGATACAAACACCGGGGAGCTGTTTTTT. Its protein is CASSLDTNTGELFF.

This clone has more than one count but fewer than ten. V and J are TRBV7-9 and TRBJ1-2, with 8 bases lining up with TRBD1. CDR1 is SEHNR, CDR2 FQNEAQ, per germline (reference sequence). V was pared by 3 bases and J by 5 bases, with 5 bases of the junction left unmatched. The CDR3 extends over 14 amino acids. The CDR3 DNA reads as TGTGCCAGCAGCTTGGGACAGGCGGATTATGGCTACACCTTC. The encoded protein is CASSLGQADYGYTF.

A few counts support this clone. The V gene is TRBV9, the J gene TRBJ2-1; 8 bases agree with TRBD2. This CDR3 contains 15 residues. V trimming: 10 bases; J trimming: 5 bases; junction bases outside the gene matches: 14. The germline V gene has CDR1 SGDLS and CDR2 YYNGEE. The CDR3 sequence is CASSQRGGWDNEQFF. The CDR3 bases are TGTGCCTCCTCCCAACGGGGGGGTTGGGACAATGAGCAGTTCTTC.

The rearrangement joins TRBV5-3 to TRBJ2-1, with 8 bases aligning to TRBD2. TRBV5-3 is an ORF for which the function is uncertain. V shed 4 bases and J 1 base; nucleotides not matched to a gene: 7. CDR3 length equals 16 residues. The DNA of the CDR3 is TGTGCCAGAAGCAAGAGCGGGAGTGGATCCTACAATGAGCAGTTCTTC. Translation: CARSKSGSGSYNEQFF.

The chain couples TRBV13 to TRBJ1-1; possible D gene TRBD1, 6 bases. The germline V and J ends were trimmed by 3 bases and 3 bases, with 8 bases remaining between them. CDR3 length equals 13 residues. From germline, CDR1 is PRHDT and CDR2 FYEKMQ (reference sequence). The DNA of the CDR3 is TGTGCCAGCAGCTTGAGGGGGTACACTGAAGCTTTCTTT. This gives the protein CASSLRGYTEAFF.

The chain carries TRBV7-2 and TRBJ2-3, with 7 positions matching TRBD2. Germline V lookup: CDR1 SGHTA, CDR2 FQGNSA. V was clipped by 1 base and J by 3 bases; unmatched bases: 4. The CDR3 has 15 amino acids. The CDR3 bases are TGTGCCAGCAGCTTAGGTGGACTAGTTACAGATACGCAGTATTTT. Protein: CASSLGGLVTDTQYF.

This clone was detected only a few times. CDR3 nucleotides: TGTGCCAGCAGCCTCGCAGGGGGGGAAAAACTGTTTTTT. This gives the protein CASSLAGGEKLFF. The chain combines TRBV9 with TRBJ1-4, with 7 bases matching TRBD1. The CDR3 contains 13 residues. Germline-derived CDR1 and CDR2 are SGDLS and YYNGEE. V gave up 4 bases and J gave up 8 bases; unmatched junction bases: 5.

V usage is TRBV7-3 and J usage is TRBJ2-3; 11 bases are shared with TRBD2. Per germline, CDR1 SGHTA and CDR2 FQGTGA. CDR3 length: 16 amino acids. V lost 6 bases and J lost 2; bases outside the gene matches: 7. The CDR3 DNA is TGTGCCAGCAGGGCTGGGACTAGCGGAAACACAGATACGCAGTATTTT. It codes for CASRAGTSGNTDTQYF.

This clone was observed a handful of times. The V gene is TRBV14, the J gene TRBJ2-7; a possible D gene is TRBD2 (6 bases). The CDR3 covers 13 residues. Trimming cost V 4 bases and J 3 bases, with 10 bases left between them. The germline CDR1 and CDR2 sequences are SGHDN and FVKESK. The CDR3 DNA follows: TGTGCCAGCAGCCGAGCGGGCTACTACGAGCAGTACTTC. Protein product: CASSRAGYYEQYF.

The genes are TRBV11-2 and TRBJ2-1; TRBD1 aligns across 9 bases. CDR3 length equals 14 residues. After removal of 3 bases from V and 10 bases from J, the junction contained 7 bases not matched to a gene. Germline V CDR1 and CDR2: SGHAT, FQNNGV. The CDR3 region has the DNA TGTGCCAGCAGCTTGGGACAGGGACTACGCGAGCAGTTCTTC. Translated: CASSLGQGLREQFF.